A selection of T cell receptor beta chains follows, all from one sample in a study of PD-1 blockade in mismatch repair-deficient tumors. Using immunoSEQ multiplex PCR, the repertoire was profiled, and TCRdb retains in-frame clones only, with some absent. The sample has 75,000 to 85,000 clones, over 75% seen once; the top ten hold roughly 2.8%. Sample: peripheral blood, taken 12 weeks after starting pembrolizumab. The source is an adult with mismatch repair-deficient cancer. CDR3s include the opening cysteine and the closing phenylalanine or tryptophan. The order of the fields is J gene, clone size, D gene, V gene, CDR3 DNA, CDR3 protein. The D gene is left open where the match is weak. Clone size is given for some rows only: seen once, a few or many times, or a class if the clone is expanded.

TRBJ2-1,-,-,TRBV1,TGCACCAGCAGCTTCCGGGACAGGGACTTTATGGCTAGCGGGGCCCACGGCTTCTTC,CTSSFRDRDFMASGAHGFF
TRBJ2-7,-,-,TRBV7-8,TGTGCCAGCAGCCCCTCGGTAGCCGGATCCTACGAGCAGTACTTC,CASSPSVAGSYEQYF
TRBJ2-7,-,-,TRBV6-6,TGTGCCAGCGCCGGAGGCTACGAGCAGTACTTC,CASAGGYEQYF
TRBJ2-1,-,-,TRBV9,TGTGCCAGCAGCGTAGGGTTGGTCAATGAGCAGTTCTTC,CASSVGLVNEQFF
TRBJ2-5,-,-,TRBV9,TGTGCCAGCAGCCCCCTAGCCCTACCCCCCGAGACCCAGTACTTC,CASSPLALPPETQYF
TRBJ2-7,-,TRBD2,TRBV5-1,TGTGCCAGCAGCTACGGGACTAGCGGCTACGAGCAGTACTTC,CASSYGTSGYEQYF
TRBJ2-2,once,TRBD1,TRBV7-2,TGTGCCAGCCCTCAGGACAGGGGGCTCTCCGGGGAGCTGTTTTTT,CASPQDRGLSGELFF
TRBJ2-3,-,TRBD2,TRBV5-1,TGCGCCAGCAGCTGGGCGGGAGAATCAGATACGCAGTATTTT,CASSWAGESDTQYF
TRBJ1-2,-,-,TRBV5-6,TGTGCCAGCAGCCAGAACCCGGGGTATGGCTACACCTTC,CASSQNPGYGYTF
TRBJ2-1,once,TRBD2,TRBV2,TGTGCCAGCAGTGAGCGGGAGGCTAACAATGAGCAGTTCTTC,CASSEREANNEQFF
TRBJ1-2,-,-,TRBV19,TGTGCCAGTAGTATAGGACTGGGGGGGCACTATGGCTACACCTTC,CASSIGLGGHYGYTF
TRBJ1-5,once,-,TRBV6-6,TGTGCCAGCAGCCGAGGACAGAGCCCCAATCAGCCCCAGCATTTT,CASSRGQSPNQPQHF
TRBJ1-1,few,-,TRBV2,TGTGCCGGGGCGGAGGACAGGAACACTGAAGCTTTCTTT,CAGAEDRNTEAFF
TRBJ2-7,-,-,TRBV29-1,TGCAGCGTTGACGGGCAGGGACACGAGCAGTACTTC,CSVDGQGHEQYF
TRBJ2-2,-,-,TRBV27,TGTGCCAGCAGTTTAAAATCCGGGGAGCTGTTTTTT,CASSLKSGELFF
TRBJ2-7,-,TRBD2,TRBV4-1,TGCGCCAGCAGCCTTGGGGCGGGAGGTTCCTACGAGCAGTACTTC,CASSLGAGGSYEQYF
TRBJ1-1,-,-,TRBV18,TGTGCCAGCTCACCACCGGGCGTACTCTCGAACACTGAAGCTTTCTTT,CASSPPGVLSNTEAFF
TRBJ2-7,-,-,TRBV19,TGTGCCAGTAGTATAGATCTGGACAGCCTTTCGTACGAGCAGTACTTC,CASSIDLDSLSYEQYF
TRBJ2-3,-,-,TRBV7-6,TGTGCCAGCAGCTTAGTGGGTAGCACAGATACGCAGTATTTT,CASSLVGSTDTQYF
TRBJ1-1,-,TRBD1,TRBV2,TGTGCCAGCGGCCGGGACAGGAACACTGAAGCTTTCTTT,CASGRDRNTEAFF
TRBJ1-3,-,-,TRBV6-1,TGTGCCAGCAGTGGGGGTCCTGGAAACACCATATATTTT,CASSGGPGNTIYF
TRBJ1-1,once,-,TRBV7-9,TGTGCCAGCAGCTTAGCGGTAGATGCTCCTGAAGCTTTCTTT,CASSLAVDAPEAFF
TRBJ2-5,once,-,TRBV7-2,TGTGCCAGCAGTCCCGGATCTCTCGTCACCCAGTACTTC,CASSPGSLVTQYF
TRBJ2-1,-,TRBD2,TRBV29-1,TGCAGCGCCGGTAGCGGGAGGGCCACTGAGCAGTTCTTC,CSAGSGRATEQFF
TRBJ2-1,-,-,TRBV5-6,TGTGCCAGCAGCCCGTTTAGGCGGAACAATGAGCAGTTCTTC,CASSPFRRNNEQFF
TRBJ2-1,-,-,TRBV5-5,TGTGCCAGCACCATAGGGGGCAATGAGCAGTTCTTC,CASTIGGNEQFF
TRBJ2-1,-,TRBD1,TRBV19,TGTGCCAGTAGTCGGGACAGGGGTACGTACAATGAGCAGTTCTTC,CASSRDRGTYNEQFF
TRBJ2-5,-,TRBD2,TRBV9,TGTGCCAGCAGCTTAAGAGGAGCGGGAGGAGGGGAGACCCAGTACTTC,CASSLRGAGGGETQYF
TRBJ2-2,-,TRBD1,TRBV5-1,TGCGCCAGCAGCGGGACAGGGAATATAGGCGGGGAGCTGTTTTTT,CASSGTGNIGGELFF
TRBJ2-3,-,TRBD1,TRBV15,TGTGCCACCAGTCGGGACAGGGGGGCGGATACGCAGTATTTT,CATSRDRGADTQYF
TRBJ2-7,-,TRBD1,TRBV9,TGTGCCAGCAGCTTCTCGGACAGGGGGGTTAGCGAGCAGTACTTC,CASSFSDRGVSEQYF
TRBJ2-1,-,TRBD2,TRBV7-2,TGTGCCAGCAGCTGGACGGCGGGAGGTTACAATGAGCAGTTCTTC,CASSWTAGGYNEQFF
TRBJ2-3,-,-,TRBV10-3,TGTGCCATCAGTGGGCTAGCCGCTAGCACAGATACGCAGTATTTT,CAISGLAASTDTQYF
TRBJ1-1,-,-,TRBV10-3,TGTGCCATCAGCGGGACTGGGGACACTGAAGCTTTCTTT,CAISGTGDTEAFF
TRBJ1-5,once,-,TRBV18,TGTGCCAGCTCACCACTGGGGGTTACGGACCAGCCCCAGCATTTT,CASSPLGVTDQPQHF
TRBJ1-5,-,-,TRBV7-9,TGTGCCAGCAGTCATACAAGGGCAGGCAATCAGCCCCAGCATTTT,CASSHTRAGNQPQHF
TRBJ2-7,-,TRBD2,TRBV11-2,TGTGCCAGCAGCTTAGGGCTAGCGGGAAAACGTCTGGGGGAGCAGTACTTC,CASSLGLAGKRLGEQYF
TRBJ2-5,once,-,TRBV7-3,TGTGCCAGCAGCCCTCTTGGGACTTGGGAGACCCAGTACTTC,CASSPLGTWETQYF
TRBJ2-5,-,-,TRBV7-6,TGTGCCAGCAGCTTGAACACTAAAGAGACCCAGTACTTC,CASSLNTKETQYF
TRBJ1-3,-,-,TRBV5-4,TGTGCCAGCAGCTTGTCGGAGGCTGGAAACACCATATATTTT,CASSLSEAGNTIYF
TRBJ2-7,-,-,TRBV4-1,TGCGCCAGCAGCCTTCGGATGGACTCCTACGAGCAGTACTTC,CASSLRMDSYEQYF
TRBJ2-7,-,TRBD1,TRBV5-1,TGCGCCAGCAGCGAAGCCGGGACAGGGTGGTACGAGCAGTACTTC,CASSEAGTGWYEQYF
TRBJ1-1,-,-,TRBV9,TGTGCCAGCGGAGGCGGCAGGGGAATAATAACTGAAGCTTTCTTT,CASGGGRGIITEAFF
TRBJ2-7,-,-,TRBV30,TGTGCCTGGAGTGTACCCAAGGGACGGAGCTACGAGCAGTACTTC,CAWSVPKGRSYEQYF
TRBJ1-1,once,-,TRBV7-8,TGTGCCAGCAGCTCTCCTTCACGGAACACTGAAGCTTTCTTT,CASSSPSRNTEAFF
TRBJ1-2,-,-,TRBV30,TGTGCCTGGAGTGTCCCCGGGGGCAGTAACTATGGCTACACCTTC,CAWSVPGGSNYGYTF
TRBJ2-1,-,-,TRBV4-1,TGCGCCAGCAGCCAGCATAACGGGGCGAGCTCCTACAATGAGCAGTTCTTC,CASSQHNGASSYNEQFF
TRBJ2-3,-,TRBD2,TRBV5-1,TGCGCCAGCAGCTTGAGATTTCTAGCGGGCAACACAGATACGCAGTATTTT,CASSLRFLAGNTDTQYF
TRBJ2-1,-,TRBD1,TRBV9,TGTGCCAGCAGTGATGACACAGGGGGAAGTCACAATGAGCAGTTCTTC,CASSDDTGGSHNEQFF
TRBJ1-2,-,-,TRBV27,TGTGCCAGCAGGGCCGGGACGGAGTATGGCTACACCTTC,CASRAGTEYGYTF
TRBJ2-2,-,-,TRBV5-1,TGCGCCAGCAGCTTGGAAGGGGTCACCGGGGAGCTGTTTTTT,CASSLEGVTGELFF